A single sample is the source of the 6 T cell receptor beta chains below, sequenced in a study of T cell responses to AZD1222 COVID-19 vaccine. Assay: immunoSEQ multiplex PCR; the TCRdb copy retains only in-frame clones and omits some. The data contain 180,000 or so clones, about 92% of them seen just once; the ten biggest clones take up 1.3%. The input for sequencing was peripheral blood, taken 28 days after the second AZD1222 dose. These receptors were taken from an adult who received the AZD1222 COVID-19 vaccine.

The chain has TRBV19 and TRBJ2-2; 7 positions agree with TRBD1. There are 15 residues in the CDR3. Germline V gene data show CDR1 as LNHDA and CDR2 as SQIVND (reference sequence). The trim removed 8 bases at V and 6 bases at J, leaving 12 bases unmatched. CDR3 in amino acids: CASSLPRGYPGELFF. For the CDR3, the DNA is TGTGCCAGTTCGTTGCCCAGGGGGTATCCCGGGGAGCTGTTTTTT.

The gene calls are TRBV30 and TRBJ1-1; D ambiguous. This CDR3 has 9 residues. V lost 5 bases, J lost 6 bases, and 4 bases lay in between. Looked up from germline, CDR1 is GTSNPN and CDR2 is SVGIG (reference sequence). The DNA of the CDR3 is TGTGCCTGGGGCCCTGAAGCTTTCTTT. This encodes CAWGPEAFF. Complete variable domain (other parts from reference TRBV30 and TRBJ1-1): SQTIHQWPATLVQPVGSPLSLECTVEGTSNPNLYWYRQAAGRGLQLLFYSVGIGQISSEVPQNLSASRPQDRQFILSSKKLLLSDSGFYLCAWGPEAFFGQGTRLTVV.

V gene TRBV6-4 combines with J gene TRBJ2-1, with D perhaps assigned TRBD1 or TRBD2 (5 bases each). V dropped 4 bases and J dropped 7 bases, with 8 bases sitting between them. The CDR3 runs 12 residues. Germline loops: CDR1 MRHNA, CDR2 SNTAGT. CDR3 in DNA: TGTGCCAGCAGTGCAGGGAGAAATGAGCAGTTCTTC. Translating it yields CASSAGRNEQFF.

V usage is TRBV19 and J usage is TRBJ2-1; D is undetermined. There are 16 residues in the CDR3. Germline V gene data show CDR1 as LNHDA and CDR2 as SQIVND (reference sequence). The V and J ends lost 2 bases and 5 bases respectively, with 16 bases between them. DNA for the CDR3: TGTGCCAGTAGTATATTTTTAGGGAAAAGGAACAATGAGCAGTTCTTC. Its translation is CASSIFLGKRNNEQFF.

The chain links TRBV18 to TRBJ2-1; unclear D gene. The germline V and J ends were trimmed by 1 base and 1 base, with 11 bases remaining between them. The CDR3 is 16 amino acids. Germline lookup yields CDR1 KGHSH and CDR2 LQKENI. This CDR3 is CASSPLGSGSYNEQFF. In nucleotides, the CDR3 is TGTGCCAGCTCACCACTAGGGTCTGGGTCCTACAATGAGCAGTTCTTC.

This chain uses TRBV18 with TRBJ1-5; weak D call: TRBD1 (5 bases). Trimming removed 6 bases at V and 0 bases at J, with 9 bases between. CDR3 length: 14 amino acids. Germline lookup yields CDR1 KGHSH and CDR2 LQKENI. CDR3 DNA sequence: TGTGCCAGCTCCCCAGGGAATAGCAATCAGCCCCAGCATTTT. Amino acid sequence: CASSPGNSNQPQHF.